This T cell receptor beta chain was identified in a study of identical twins. Germline CDR1 and CDR2: DFQATT and SNEGSKA (reference sequence). This CDR3 is built from 14 residues. The J segment lost 2 bases and the V segment lost 6 bases, leaving 6 bases of the junction unmatched. Via MiXCR, TCRdb re-called the 5' RACE reads, giving one row per CDR3 protein. The top ten clones hold around 0.47% of a sample with 540,000 or so distinct CDR3 sequences, 20% to 25% of them seen once. These data were also filed under a second study, of yellow fever vaccine responses in identical twins.

The clonotype was recovered from a woman younger than 35 in good health. Sequenced material: CD4+ T cells sorted from blood. The chain couples TRBV20-1 to TRBJ2-3; 9 nucleotides match TRBD2. This chain's CDR3 is CSALSGGPTDTQYF. CDR3 nucleotides: TGCAGTGCCCTTAGCGGGGGACCCACAGATACGCAGTATTTT.